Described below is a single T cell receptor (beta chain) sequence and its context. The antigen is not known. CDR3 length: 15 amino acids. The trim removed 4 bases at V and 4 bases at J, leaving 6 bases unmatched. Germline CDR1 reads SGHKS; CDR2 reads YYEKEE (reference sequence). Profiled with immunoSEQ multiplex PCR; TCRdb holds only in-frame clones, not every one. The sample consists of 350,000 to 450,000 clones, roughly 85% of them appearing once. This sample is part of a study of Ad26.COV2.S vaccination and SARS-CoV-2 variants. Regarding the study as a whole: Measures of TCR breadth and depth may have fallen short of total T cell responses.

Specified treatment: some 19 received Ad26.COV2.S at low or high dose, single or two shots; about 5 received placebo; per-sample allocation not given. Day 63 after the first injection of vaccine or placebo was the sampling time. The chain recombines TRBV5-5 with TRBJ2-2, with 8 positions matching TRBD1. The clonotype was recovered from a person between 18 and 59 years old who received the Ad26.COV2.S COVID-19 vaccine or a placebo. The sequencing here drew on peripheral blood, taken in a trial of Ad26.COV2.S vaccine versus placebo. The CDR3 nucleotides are TGTGCCAGCAGCCGGGACAGGTTTGCCACCGGGGAGCTGTTTTTT. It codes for CASSRDRFATGELFF.